Below are 26 T cell receptor beta chains sequenced from a single sample in a study of cytomegalovirus exposure and HLA in healthy donors. The assay was immunoSEQ multiplex PCR, and TCRdb's table has in-frame clones only and misses some. The sample has roughly 60,000 clones; roughly 95% are singletons. The source material was PBMCs. These TCRs come from a woman aged 18-29 years in good health and CMV-seropositive.

This chain joins TRBV19 and TRBJ1-2, with TRBD1 as a possible D gene (6 bases). Looked up from germline, CDR1 is LNHDA and CDR2 is SQIVND (reference sequence). With 6 bases removed from V and 2 bases from J, the gap between germline ends came to 16 bases. This CDR3 is 15 amino acids long. The CDR3 sequence is CASSTGGQGNYGYTF. In DNA form, the CDR3 reads TGTGCCAGTAGCACGGGGGGGCAGGGGAACTATGGCTACACCTTC. Using reference TRBV19 and TRBJ1-2 for the parts outside the CDR3, the full variable domain is DGGITQSPKYLFRKEGQNVTLSCEQNLNHDAMYWYRQDPGQGLRLIYYSQIVNDFQKGDIAEGYSVSREKKESFPLTVTSAQKNPTAFYLCASSTGGQGNYGYTFGSGTRLTVV.

DNA for the CDR3: TGTGCCAGCGAGACAGGGGCGAGGACTGAAGCTTTCTTT. Translated, it gives CASETGARTEAFF. The rearrangement links TRBV11-2 to TRBJ1-1, with 8 nucleotides matching TRBD1. The CDR3 totals 13 residues. The germline V gene encodes CDR1 SGHAT and CDR2 FQNNGV. Unmatched junction bases numbered 7, after V lost 8 bases and J lost 5 bases.

This chain's CDR3 is CASSMSQGTEDEQYF. The CDR3 nucleotides are TGTGCCAGTAGTATGAGCCAGGGGACGGAAGACGAGCAGTACTTC. The chain uses TRBV19 and TRBJ2-7; perhaps TRBD1 as D (6 bases). Germline CDR1 LNHDA, CDR2 SQIVND (reference sequence). Trimming took 3 bases from V and 5 from J, leaving 17 bases between them. This CDR3 is built from 15 residues.

The chain employs TRBV7-2 and TRBJ2-5; unclear D gene. Trimming took 3 bases from V and 3 from J, leaving 8 bases between them. The germline V gene has CDR1 SGHTA and CDR2 FQGNSA. This CDR3 has 13 residues. As DNA, the CDR3 is TGTGCCAGCAGCTTTCGCGGAAAAGAGACCCAGTACTTC. It codes for CASSFRGKETQYF.

The chain uses TRBV13 and TRBJ2-1, with 8 bases aligning to TRBD2. The CDR3 has 14 residues. Germline CDR1 is PRHDT and CDR2 is FYEKMQ (reference sequence). Unmatched junction bases numbered 12, after V lost 5 bases and J lost 12 bases. The CDR3: CASSRGASGLGQFF. In DNA, the CDR3 is TGTGCCAGCAGCCGAGGGGCTAGCGGGCTAGGGCAGTTCTTC.

The chain has TRBV6-5 and TRBJ2-3; 7 positions agree with TRBD1. Germline assignment: CDR1 MNHEY and CDR2 SVGAGI. The CDR3 has 14 amino acids. V lost 5 bases to trimming and J lost 3 bases; unmatched junction nucleotides: 5. The CDR3 here is CASSALDRTDTQYF. CDR3 DNA: TGTGCCAGCAGTGCATTGGACAGGACAGATACGCAGTATTTT.

In its sample, this clone was seen once. The CDR3 DNA reads TGTGCCAGCAGTGAAGCTCAGAGGGGGACAGGGGGTCGGTATACGCAGTATTTT. Protein: CASSEAQRGTGGRYTQYF. The chain recombines TRBV6-1 with TRBJ2-3, with 11 bases fitting TRBD1. The CDR3 totals 18 residues. Trimming removed 0 bases from V and 7 bases from J; junction bases left unmatched: 12. Germline lookup yields CDR1 MNHNS and CDR2 SASEGT.

This chain connects TRBV29-1 to TRBJ2-7; a weak D match, TRBD1 (5 bases). This CDR3 has 15 amino acids. V was trimmed by 0 bases and J by 0 bases, leaving 12 bases between them. Germline lookup yields CDR1 SQVTM and CDR2 ANQGSEA. The CDR3 protein is CSVEDHQGLSYEQYF. CDR3 bases: TGCAGCGTTGAAGATCACCAGGGCCTCTCCTACGAGCAGTACTTC.

The chain carries TRBV5-1 and TRBJ1-1, with D hard to call. Germline CDR1 SGHRS, CDR2 YFSETQ. Trimming removed 3 bases from V and 7 bases from J, with 10 bases in between. CDR3 length: 12 residues. The CDR3 region is CASSWSDLEAFF. The CDR3 region has the DNA TGCGCCAGCAGCTGGAGCGACCTTGAAGCTTTCTTT.

In its sample, this clone was seen once. The V and J genes are TRBV5-1 and TRBJ2-7; the match to TRBD2 covers 12 bases. The CDR3 runs to 15 residues. Losses at the gene ends were 3 bases for V and 2 bases for J; bases not matched to a gene: 3. Per the germline V gene, CDR1 is SGHRS and CDR2 is YFSETQ. CDR3 nucleotides: TGCGCCAGCAGCTGGACTAGCGGGACTCCCTACGAGCAGTACTTC. It encodes CASSWTSGTPYEQYF.

This chain connects TRBV5-8 to TRBJ2-5, with 7 bases matching TRBD1. The ends lost 4 bases at V and 0 bases at J; junction bases unmatched: 9. The CDR3 contains 16 residues. The germline gives CDR1 SGHTS, CDR2 YDEGEE. The CDR3 nucleotides read TGTGCCAGCAGCACCGGACAGGCGAAGTACCAAGAGACCCAGTACTTC. This gives the protein CASSTGQAKYQETQYF.

This clone was recorded only once. The chain is built from TRBV14 and TRBJ2-1, with D perhaps TRBD2 (5 bases). Germline V gene lookup returns CDR1 SGHDN and CDR2 FVKESK. Trimming removed 2 bases from V and 7 bases from J, with 12 bases in between. The CDR3 has 14 residues. CDR3 sequence reads: CASSQFSDWNEQFF. The CDR3 DNA sequence: TGTGCCAGCAGCCAATTTAGCGACTGGAATGAGCAGTTCTTC.

The V gene is TRBV7-9, the J gene TRBJ1-4; D is unresolved. The CDR3 sequence is 13 residues long. Germline V gene sequence: CDR1 SEHNR, CDR2 FQNEAQ (reference sequence). Here the CDR3 DNA reads TGTGCGGGGAGAGGTACCCTTAATGAAAAACTGTTTTTT. This encodes CAGRGTLNEKLFF.

This clone was seen just once. This chain connects TRBV21-1 to TRBJ2-7; TRBD2 reflects the table's D call only, with no check against the DNA. TRBV21-1 corresponds to a pseudogene. CDR3 length: 16 residues. The CDR3 bases are TGTGCCAGCAGCAAAAAAAAGGTTGTCTGGCGGAACGAGCAGTACTTC. It is translated as CASSKKKVVWRNEQYF.

The chain joins TRBV4-2 to TRBJ2-7, with 8 bases that match TRBD2. Germline V lookup: CDR1 LGHNA, CDR2 YNFKEQ. V shed 0 bases and J 3 bases; nucleotides not matched to a gene: 4. The CDR3 extends over 15 amino acids. The CDR3 reads CASSQDPAGDYEQYF. The CDR3 bases are TGTGCCAGCAGCCAAGATCCAGCGGGGGACTACGAGCAGTACTTC.

The rearrangement uses TRBV28 and TRBJ2-7, with D tentatively TRBD1 (6 bases). Deletions cut 5 bases from V and 7 bases from J, with 21 bases between. Germline assignment: CDR1 MDHEN and CDR2 SYDVKM. CDR3 length: 15 amino acids. The CDR3 loop is CASSLPGTQVSEQYF. Written as DNA, the CDR3 is TGTGCCAGCAGTCTTCCCGGGACACAGGTTTCGGAGCAGTACTTC.

This sequence joins TRBV2 and TRBJ1-5, with D possibly matching TRBD1 (5 bases). This CDR3 is built from 15 residues. Trimming took off 6 bases at V and 5 bases at J, with 17 bases between the two ends. Germline V lookup: CDR1 SNHLY, CDR2 FYNNEI. The DNA for the CDR3 is TGTGCCAGCAGCGTCATGGGGGGTCTGGATCAGCCCCAGCATTTT. Protein sequence: CASSVMGGLDQPQHF.

This chain connects TRBV6-6 to TRBJ1-3; 8 nucleotides line up with TRBD1. This CDR3 is 15 amino acids long. Germline CDR1 is MNHNY and CDR2 is SVGAGI (reference sequence). V dropped 4 bases and J dropped 4; count of bases not matched to a gene: 6. The CDR3 DNA follows: TGTGCCAGCAGTTTACAGGGGGAATTGGGAAACACCATATATTTT. Translating it yields CASSLQGELGNTIYF.

The DNA of the CDR3 is TGCGCCAGCAGCCGCACGCCGATAACTAGCGGGAGCTACAATGAGCAGTTCTTC. It is translated as CASSRTPITSGSYNEQFF. J is TRBJ2-1 and V is TRBV4-1; 11 bases are shared with TRBD2. In germline, CDR1 is MGHRA, CDR2 YSYEKL. Germline trimming cut 4 bases from V and 3 bases from J; bases unmatched to any gene: 11. CDR3 length: 18 residues.

The V and J genes are TRBV5-4 and TRBJ1-1, with a possible D match to TRBD1 (6 bases). Trimming took off 0 bases at V and 4 bases at J, with 13 bases between the two ends. The CDR3 sequence is 15 residues long. The V gene's germline CDR1 is SGHNT and CDR2 YYREEE (reference sequence). The CDR3 region is CASSLAGGGATEAFF. The CDR3 DNA sequence: TGTGCCAGCAGCTTGGCCGGCGGGGGGGCCACTGAAGCTTTCTTT.

The chain employs TRBV7-3 and TRBJ2-5; D gene ambiguous. Germline V CDR1 and CDR2: SGHTA, FQGTGA. Trimming removed 6 bases at V and 1 base at J, with 15 bases between. The CDR3 covers 15 residues. CDR3 amino acids: CASSRGETAQETQYF. The CDR3 DNA follows: TGTGCCAGCAGTCGCGGAGAAACCGCCCAAGAGACCCAGTACTTC.

The rearrangement uses TRBV27 and TRBJ2-4, with 9 bases identical to TRBD2. CDR3 length: 18 residues. CDR1 and CDR2 (germline): MNHEY, SMNVEV (reference sequence). V lost 9 bases and J lost 0; bases outside the gene matches: 15. The CDR3 loop reads CASSRGTSRFLAKNIQYF. The CDR3 nucleotides read TGTGCCAGTTCCCGAGGGACTAGCCGATTTCTAGCCAAAAACATTCAGTACTTC.

The chain uses TRBV7-9 and TRBJ2-3, with 7 bases matching TRBD2. Unmatched junction bases numbered 6, after V lost 7 bases and J lost 2 bases. The CDR3 is 14 residues long. Germline V gene data show CDR1 as SEHNR and CDR2 as FQNEAQ (reference sequence). The CDR3 nucleotides are TGTGCCAGCAAACCTAGCGGCCTCACAGATACGCAGTATTTT. Protein sequence: CASKPSGLTDTQYF.

This chain uses TRBV19 with TRBJ2-7, with TRBD1 as a possible D gene (6 bases). The CDR3 is 14 residues long. V was shortened by 1 base and J by 3 bases, with 10 bases between the two germline ends. Germline values: CDR1 LNHDA, CDR2 SQIVND (reference sequence). CDR3 amino acids: CASSIGTTGYEQYF. CDR3 sequence (DNA): TGTGCCAGTAGTATAGGAACGACAGGCTACGAGCAGTACTTC.

The V call is TRBV2, the J call TRBJ1-3; D remains ambiguous. The CDR3 extends over 15 amino acids. The ends were cut back, 7 bases at V and 0 bases at J, with 13 bases in the middle. Germline V lookup: CDR1 SNHLY, CDR2 FYNNEI. CDR3 in amino acids: CASTLIRLSGNTIYF. The CDR3 DNA reads TGTGCCAGCACTCTTATACGACTCTCTGGAAACACCATATATTTT.

This clone turned up a few times. The V call is TRBV7-3, the J call TRBJ1-2; TRBD1 aligns across 9 bases. This CDR3 region has 14 residues. V shed 5 bases and J 10 bases; nucleotides not matched to a gene: 11. The germline V gene has CDR1 SGHTA and CDR2 FQGTGA. The CDR3: CASSPLPGQGPYTF. CDR3 nucleotide sequence: TGTGCCAGCAGCCCACTTCCGGGACAGGGTCCCTACACCTTC.